This section outlines one TCR beta chain sequence together with its context. The source of the sample is a study of blood T cell repertoires in COVID-19. Clones were sequenced by immunoSEQ multiplex PCR, and TCRdb holds only the in-frame ones, with some missing. Of 70,000 to 95,000 clones listed, more than 65% were seen once; the top ten hold roughly 15%. The germline V gene has CDR1 SGHNT and CDR2 YYREEE (reference sequence). V dropped 0 bases and J dropped 8; count of bases not matched to a gene: 10. CDR3 size: 15 residues. The V gene is TRBV5-4, the J gene TRBJ1-2, with 7 bases fitting TRBD1. This clonotype was sampled from a human donor in a cohort sampled during active COVID-19. The specimen sequenced was peripheral blood. CDR3 amino acids: CASSLGGTALRGYTF. The CDR3 DNA follows: TGTGCCAGCAGCTTGGGGGGGACAGCCCTCCGGGGCTACACCTTC.